This T cell receptor beta chain was sequenced in a study of PD-L1 blockade in urothelial cancer. Across the study: Bladder-origin urothelial cancer in males covered twenty-five of 29 patients. The number of prior chemotherapy regimens per patient was 0 to 3. Analyses used blood from 3 weeks (second dose) and 6 weeks after treatment start.

In regard to this clone: Its target is not known.

Data came from immunoSEQ multiplex PCR; TCRdb stores just in-frame clones and leaves some out. Among some 40,000 clones listed, around 90% were seen once. The study's findings and limits: Patients with below-median pretreatment blood clonality survived longer.

Trimming left V 0 bases short and J 0 bases short, with 6 bases between. CDR3 length equals 15 residues. The V gene's germline CDR1 is KGHSY and CDR2 FQNENV. Sequenced material: PBMCs, taken around atezolizumab (anti-PD-L1) treatment. This TCR came from a man between 70 and 80 years old with urothelial cancer. The V and J genes are TRBV16 and TRBJ2-4, with D hard to call. The CDR3 spells CASSQSQIAKNIQYF. CDR3 in DNA: TGTGCCAGCAGCCAATCCCAGATAGCCAAAAACATTCAGTACTTC.